The rows below give T cell receptor beta chains drawn from one sample of a study of TIL therapy for anti-PD-1-resistant metastatic lung cancer. Clones were read by immunoSEQ multiplex PCR, and TCRdb kept only the in-frame ones, dropping some. The data hold just under 60,000 clones, with under 75% observed a single time. Sequences were derived from blood, sampled at baseline. Receptors originate from a person between 25 and 80 years old with non-small cell lung cancer. Each CDR3 is given with its conserved first and last residue. Fields, in order: clone size, D gene, J gene, V gene, CDR3 protein, CDR3 DNA. The D gene is left open where the match is weak. Clone size appears in some rows only: once, few, many, or a class for an expanded clone.

clone_size: NA; d_call: NA; j_call: TRBJ2-3; v_call: TRBV7-9; cdr3_aa: CASSLDGGTDTQYF; cdr3_nt: TGTGCCAGCAGCTTAGACGGGGGAACAGATACGCAGTATTTT
clone_size: NA; d_call: NA; j_call: TRBJ1-4; v_call: TRBV5-6; cdr3_aa: CASSYGTPDEKLFF; cdr3_nt: TGTGCCAGCAGCTACGGGACCCCCGATGAAAAACTGTTTTTT
clone_size: NA; d_call: NA; j_call: TRBJ1-2; v_call: TRBV7-9; cdr3_aa: CASSFPPQGTYGYTF; cdr3_nt: TGTGCCAGCAGCTTTCCCCCACAGGGCACCTATGGCTACACCTTC
clone_size: NA; d_call: NA; j_call: TRBJ2-2; v_call: TRBV12-1; cdr3_aa: CASGRVSGELFF; cdr3_nt: TGTGCCAGCGGGAGAGTGAGCGGGGAGCTGTTTTTT
clone_size: NA; d_call: TRBD2; j_call: TRBJ2-1; v_call: TRBV5-1; cdr3_aa: CASSLGGGDSYNEQFF; cdr3_nt: TGCGCCAGCAGCTTGGGCGGGGGGGACTCCTACAATGAGCAGTTCTTC
clone_size: NA; d_call: NA; j_call: TRBJ1-1; v_call: TRBV6-1; cdr3_aa: CASSEQQGYTEAFF; cdr3_nt: TGTGCCAGCAGTGAACAACAGGGTTACACTGAAGCTTTCTTT
clone_size: few; d_call: TRBD1; j_call: TRBJ1-5; v_call: TRBV5-1; cdr3_aa: CASSYGTGDQPQHF; cdr3_nt: TGCGCCAGCAGCTACGGGACAGGGGATCAGCCCCAGCATTTT
clone_size: NA; d_call: NA; j_call: TRBJ2-7; v_call: TRBV6-1; cdr3_aa: CASRNGGTAAYEQYF; cdr3_nt: TGTGCCAGCAGAAACGGCGGGACAGCTGCCTACGAGCAGTACTTC
clone_size: NA; d_call: NA; j_call: TRBJ2-5; v_call: TRBV7-9; cdr3_aa: CASSWYQETQYF; cdr3_nt: TGTGCCAGCAGCTGGTACCAAGAGACCCAGTACTTC
clone_size: NA; d_call: NA; j_call: TRBJ1-1; v_call: TRBV7-9; cdr3_aa: CASSPPGPVNTEAFF; cdr3_nt: TGTGCCAGCAGCCCCCCGGGGCCGGTGAACACTGAAGCTTTCTTT
clone_size: NA; d_call: NA; j_call: TRBJ1-5; v_call: TRBV28; cdr3_aa: CASSLNSGRWNQPQHF; cdr3_nt: TGTGCCAGCAGCCTTAACTCAGGGAGATGGAATCAGCCCCAGCATTTT
clone_size: NA; d_call: TRBD1; j_call: TRBJ2-1; v_call: TRBV29-1; cdr3_aa: CSVLRDSANNEQFF; cdr3_nt: TGCAGCGTTCTCCGGGACAGCGCAAACAATGAGCAGTTCTTC
clone_size: NA; d_call: NA; j_call: TRBJ2-7; v_call: TRBV5-1; cdr3_aa: CASSRTPSQGAYEQYF; cdr3_nt: TGCGCCAGCAGCCGCACCCCCTCGCAAGGAGCCTACGAGCAGTACTTC
clone_size: NA; d_call: TRBD1; j_call: TRBJ1-5; v_call: TRBV28; cdr3_aa: CASKPSGGRPQHF; cdr3_nt: TGTGCCAGCAAGCCCTCAGGGGGCAGGCCCCAGCATTTT
clone_size: once; d_call: TRBD1; j_call: TRBJ1-1; v_call: TRBV19; cdr3_aa: CASSTRDRGRGAFF; cdr3_nt: TGTGCCAGTAGTACCCGGGACAGGGGGCGCGGTGCTTTCTTT
clone_size: NA; d_call: NA; j_call: TRBJ2-7; v_call: TRBV7-9; cdr3_aa: CASSPKLRKGFQEQYF; cdr3_nt: TGTGCCAGCAGCCCTAAGTTGCGGAAGGGCTTTCAAGAGCAGTACTTC
clone_size: NA; d_call: TRBD1; j_call: TRBJ1-4; v_call: TRBV6-6; cdr3_aa: CASSYTGGASEKLFF; cdr3_nt: TGTGCCAGCAGCTACACAGGGGGCGCGAGTGAAAAACTGTTTTTT
clone_size: NA; d_call: NA; j_call: TRBJ1-1; v_call: TRBV30; cdr3_aa: CAWSPGRMNTEAFF; cdr3_nt: TGTGCCTGGAGTCCGGGACGGATGAACACTGAAGCTTTCTTT
clone_size: NA; d_call: NA; j_call: TRBJ1-2; v_call: TRBV21-1; cdr3_aa: CASSKAGTGGDYGYTF; cdr3_nt: TGTGCCAGCAGCAAAGCAGGGACAGGGGGTGACTATGGCTACACCTTC
clone_size: few; d_call: NA; j_call: TRBJ2-6; v_call: TRBV21-1; cdr3_aa: CASSKGNVVEGSGANVLTF; cdr3_nt: TGTGCCAGCAGCAAAGGGAACGTAGTTGAGGGGTCTGGGGCCAACGTCCTGACTTTC
clone_size: NA; d_call: TRBD1; j_call: TRBJ2-7; v_call: TRBV5-4; cdr3_aa: CASSWDRGSSYEQYF; cdr3_nt: TGTGCCAGCAGCTGGGACAGGGGCAGCTCCTACGAGCAGTACTTC
clone_size: NA; d_call: NA; j_call: TRBJ2-2; v_call: TRBV5-4; cdr3_aa: CASSAREIHTGELFF; cdr3_nt: TGTGCCAGCAGCGCTAGGGAGATACACACCGGGGAGCTGTTTTTT